These T cell receptor beta chains were read from a single sample in a study of T cells in Graves' hyperthyroidism and ophthalmopathy. One entry per CDR3 protein results from TCRdb running MiXCR on the multiplex PCR reads. The sample lists 150,000 to 200,000 distinct CDR3 sequences, 9.4% occurring once. The specimen was blood. Receptors originate from a woman aged 18-29 years with Graves' hyperthyroidism that later progressed to Graves' ophthalmopathy. CDR3s include the opening cysteine and the closing phenylalanine or tryptophan. Fields, in order: CDR3 DNA, CDR3 protein, clone size, V gene, J gene, D gene. A D gene is named only where the DNA matches it firmly. Not all rows give a size; the values are once, few, many and, for expanded clones, a class.

cdr3_nt: TGTGCCACCAGCCCACTAGGACAGGGTTTAGATACGCAGTATTTT
cdr3_aa: CATSPLGQGLDTQYF
clone_size: few
v_call: TRBV15
j_call: TRBJ2-3
d_call: TRBD1

cdr3_nt: TGTGCCACTTATCCCTACTCGGGGGCCCACGAGCAGTACTTC
cdr3_aa: CATYPYSGAHEQYF
clone_size: many
v_call: TRBV27
j_call: TRBJ2-7
d_call: .

cdr3_nt: TGCAGCGTGGACGGGACAGGGGAAGCTTTCTTT
cdr3_aa: CSVDGTGEAFF
clone_size: many
v_call: TRBV29-1
j_call: TRBJ1-1
d_call: TRBD1

cdr3_nt: TGTGCCAGTAGTATTTTCAGACTAGCGGACTCCTACAATGAGCAGTTCTTC
cdr3_aa: CASSIFRLADSYNEQFF
clone_size: .
v_call: TRBV19
j_call: TRBJ2-1
d_call: TRBD2

cdr3_nt: TGTGCCAGCAGCCAAGACAGGTTTCAAGAGACCCAGTACTTC
cdr3_aa: CASSQDRFQETQYF
clone_size: many
v_call: TRBV3-1
j_call: TRBJ2-5
d_call: .

cdr3_nt: TGTGCCAGCAGTGAAGTGGATACCGGGACAGGCTTCTACGAGCAGTACTTC
cdr3_aa: CASSEVDTGTGFYEQYF
clone_size: many
v_call: TRBV6-1
j_call: TRBJ2-7
d_call: TRBD1

cdr3_nt: TGCGCCAGCCTCGACAGGGTGAGGGAGCAGTACTTC
cdr3_aa: CASLDRVREQYF
clone_size: few
v_call: TRBV10-2
j_call: TRBJ2-7
d_call: TRBD1

cdr3_nt: TGTGCCAGCAATCCCATGGACAGCGACACTGAAGCTTTCTTT
cdr3_aa: CASNPMDSDTEAFF
clone_size: .
v_call: TRBV28
j_call: TRBJ1-1
d_call: .

cdr3_nt: TGCGCCAGCAGCCAGGGGAGGGCTTTCAGTCGCAATCAGCCCCAGCATTTT
cdr3_aa: CASSQGRAFSRNQPQHF
clone_size: .
v_call: TRBV4-1
j_call: TRBJ1-5
d_call: .

cdr3_nt: TGTGCCAGCAGCTTAGGGGGGACTAGCGGGCTCTACGAGCAGTACTTC
cdr3_aa: CASSLGGTSGLYEQYF
clone_size: many
v_call: TRBV7-2
j_call: TRBJ2-7
d_call: TRBD2

cdr3_nt: TGTGCCAGCTCACCGGGGGCAGCGAGCTCCTATAATTCACCCCTCCACTTT
cdr3_aa: CASSPGAASSYNSPLHF
clone_size: many
v_call: TRBV18
j_call: TRBJ1-6
d_call: .

cdr3_nt: TGTGCCAGCAGTTTATCCGCAGGGTCGGGGCAGCCCCAGCATTTT
cdr3_aa: CASSLSAGSGQPQHF
clone_size: many
v_call: TRBV27
j_call: TRBJ1-5
d_call: .

cdr3_nt: TGTGTCGCAGCTGAATCGGGGTACACTGAAGCTTTCTTT
cdr3_aa: CVAAESGYTEAFF
clone_size: many
v_call: TRBV2
j_call: TRBJ1-1
d_call: .

cdr3_nt: TGTGCCAGCAGGACCGGGACGACGACCTCCTACGAGCAGTACTTC
cdr3_aa: CASRTGTTTSYEQYF
clone_size: many
v_call: TRBV12-3/TRBV12-4
j_call: TRBJ2-7
d_call: .

cdr3_nt: TGTGCCACCAGCACCCCCGGGAACTACGAGCAGTACTTC
cdr3_aa: CATSTPGNYEQYF
clone_size: few
v_call: TRBV15
j_call: TRBJ2-7
d_call: .

cdr3_nt: TGCGCCAGCAGCCAAGCGTCAGGTTGGGGTTTGAGGTCACCCCTCCACTTT
cdr3_aa: CASSQASGWGLRSPLHF
clone_size: few
v_call: TRBV4-1
j_call: TRBJ1-6
d_call: .

cdr3_nt: TGTGCCAGCCGGGGGGGGGGGCGAAAAGGCTACACCTTC
cdr3_aa: CASRGGGRKGYTF
clone_size: many
v_call: TRBV28
j_call: TRBJ1-2
d_call: .

cdr3_nt: TGTGCCAGCAGCTTGGTTGCCGGGTTTCTCTCTGGAAACACCATATATTTT
cdr3_aa: CASSLVAGFLSGNTIYF
clone_size: .
v_call: TRBV5-5
j_call: TRBJ1-3
d_call: .

cdr3_nt: TGTGCCAGCAGTCGATGGGACAGCTTGAACACTGAAGCTTTCTTT
cdr3_aa: CASSRWDSLNTEAFF
clone_size: .
v_call: TRBV12-3/TRBV12-4
j_call: TRBJ1-1
d_call: TRBD1

cdr3_nt: TGTGCCTGGAGTCCCAACAGGGGAGAGACCCAGTACTTC
cdr3_aa: CAWSPNRGETQYF
clone_size: few
v_call: TRBV30
j_call: TRBJ2-5
d_call: TRBD1

cdr3_nt: TGTGCCAGCAGCCAAACGGGGAGCAGCTCCTACGAGCAGTACTTC
cdr3_aa: CASSQTGSSSYEQYF
clone_size: many
v_call: TRBV7-2
j_call: TRBJ2-7
d_call: .

cdr3_nt: TGTGCCAGCAGCCACGACAGCGTCAGCAATCAGCCCCAGCATTTT
cdr3_aa: CASSHDSVSNQPQHF
clone_size: .
v_call: TRBV4-2
j_call: TRBJ1-5
d_call: .

cdr3_nt: TGTGCCAGCAGCCGGACTAGCGGGACAACATTAACCGGGGAGCTGTTTTTT
cdr3_aa: CASSRTSGTTLTGELFF
clone_size: many
v_call: TRBV6-2/TRBV6-3
j_call: TRBJ2-2
d_call: TRBD2

cdr3_nt: TGCAGTGCAAGCGGGACAGGTCCATCCTACGAGCAGTACTTC
cdr3_aa: CSASGTGPSYEQYF
clone_size: many
v_call: TRBV20-1
j_call: TRBJ2-7
d_call: .

cdr3_nt: TGCAGTGCAACAAGCCTAGCGGGTGGGGATGAGCAGTTCTTC
cdr3_aa: CSATSLAGGDEQFF
clone_size: many
v_call: TRBV20-1
j_call: TRBJ2-1
d_call: TRBD2

cdr3_nt: TGTGCCAGTAGTCTCCGGGACCGGGACAGGGGCTATGGCTACACCTTC
cdr3_aa: CASSLRDRDRGYGYTF
clone_size: .
v_call: TRBV19
j_call: TRBJ1-2
d_call: TRBD1

cdr3_nt: TGTGCCAGCAGCCAAGGGTTATCTGGAAACACCATATATTTT
cdr3_aa: CASSQGLSGNTIYF
clone_size: many
v_call: TRBV3-1
j_call: TRBJ1-3
d_call: .

cdr3_nt: TGCAGTGCTAGAGGGGGGGCCTCCTACGAGCAGTACTTC
cdr3_aa: CSARGGASYEQYF
clone_size: many
v_call: TRBV20-1
j_call: TRBJ2-7
d_call: .

cdr3_nt: TGCAGCGTTAACTCCGCCGGGGAGCTGTTTTTT
cdr3_aa: CSVNSAGELFF
clone_size: many
v_call: TRBV29-1
j_call: TRBJ2-2
d_call: .

cdr3_nt: TGCAGTGCCAGTCGACGGGGGAGCTGGGAGACCCAGTACTTC
cdr3_aa: CSASRRGSWETQYF
clone_size: .
v_call: TRBV20-1
j_call: TRBJ2-5
d_call: .

cdr3_nt: TGTGCCAGTAGTCCTTGGGCGTCAACCTTCGGAGAGACCCAGTACTTC
cdr3_aa: CASSPWASTFGETQYF
clone_size: many
v_call: TRBV19
j_call: TRBJ2-5
d_call: .

cdr3_nt: TGTGCCAGCCTCGGACAAACGGGAAACACCATATATTTT
cdr3_aa: CASLGQTGNTIYF
clone_size: many
v_call: TRBV6-1
j_call: TRBJ1-3
d_call: .

cdr3_nt: TGTGCCAGCAGCCGCGATAACACTGAAGCTTTCTTT
cdr3_aa: CASSRDNTEAFF
clone_size: many
v_call: TRBV11-3
j_call: TRBJ1-1
d_call: .

cdr3_nt: TGTGCCAGTAGTATTAGATCCTCGGCTAGCATCTCCTACGAGCAGTACTTC
cdr3_aa: CASSIRSSASISYEQYF
clone_size: many
v_call: TRBV19
j_call: TRBJ2-7
d_call: .

cdr3_nt: TGTGCCAGCAGTGATGTCAGGACAGGGGGGGGCTATGGCTACACCTTC
cdr3_aa: CASSDVRTGGGYGYTF
clone_size: many
v_call: TRBV2
j_call: TRBJ1-2
d_call: TRBD1

cdr3_nt: TGTGCCAGCAGCCCCCAGGGAGGGGAGCAGTTCTTC
cdr3_aa: CASSPQGGEQFF
clone_size: many
v_call: TRBV7-3
j_call: TRBJ2-1
d_call: TRBD2

cdr3_nt: TGTGCCAGCAGCCCCATACACAGCATGAACACTGAAGCTTTCTTT
cdr3_aa: CASSPIHSMNTEAFF
clone_size: many
v_call: TRBV7-6
j_call: TRBJ1-1
d_call: .

cdr3_nt: TGTGCCATCAGATTCACAGGGACCTCGTACACCGGGGAGCTGTTTTTT
cdr3_aa: CAIRFTGTSYTGELFF
clone_size: few
v_call: TRBV10-3
j_call: TRBJ2-2
d_call: .

cdr3_nt: TGCGCCAGCAGCTTCTCCCTCACTACAGGAGCGAACACCGGGGAGCTGTTTTTT
cdr3_aa: CASSFSLTTGANTGELFF
clone_size: few
v_call: TRBV5-1
j_call: TRBJ2-2
d_call: .

cdr3_nt: TGTGCCAGCAGCCGGGGGACAGGTCTAGCGGTTGTAGCCAAAAACATTCAGTACTTC
cdr3_aa: CASSRGTGLAVVAKNIQYF
clone_size: many
v_call: TRBV12-3/TRBV12-4
j_call: TRBJ2-4
d_call: .

cdr3_nt: TGTGCCAGCAGCTTAGACAGCGGGGGTACCGGTGAGCAGTTCTTC
cdr3_aa: CASSLDSGGTGEQFF
clone_size: few
v_call: TRBV7-2
j_call: TRBJ2-1
d_call: TRBD2

cdr3_nt: TGTGCCAGCAGTCGACAGTATATGAACACTGAAGCTTTCTTT
cdr3_aa: CASSRQYMNTEAFF
clone_size: many
v_call: TRBV3-1
j_call: TRBJ1-1
d_call: .

cdr3_nt: TGTGCCAGCAGCCTCGGGACAGGGGACACCATATATTTT
cdr3_aa: CASSLGTGDTIYF
clone_size: many
v_call: TRBV6-2/TRBV6-3
j_call: TRBJ1-3
d_call: TRBD1

cdr3_nt: TGTGCCAGCAGCTGGGCCGTGAGCACAGATACGCAGTATTTT
cdr3_aa: CASSWAVSTDTQYF
clone_size: .
v_call: TRBV5-4
j_call: TRBJ2-3
d_call: .

cdr3_nt: TGTGCCAGCAGCCAACAGAGGGAAGGTACTGAAGCTTTCTTT
cdr3_aa: CASSQQREGTEAFF
clone_size: .
v_call: TRBV4-2
j_call: TRBJ1-1
d_call: .

cdr3_nt: TGTGCCAGTAGTCGTTTGCAGTATAGCAATCAGCCCCAGCATTTT
cdr3_aa: CASSRLQYSNQPQHF
clone_size: few
v_call: TRBV19
j_call: TRBJ1-5
d_call: .

cdr3_nt: TGTGCCAGCAGCTTAGCGATGGCGACTGAGTCCAATGACCTTAATCAGCCCCAGCATTTT
cdr3_aa: CASSLAMATESNDLNQPQHF
clone_size: many
v_call: TRBV7-8
j_call: TRBJ1-5
d_call: .

cdr3_nt: TGTGCCAGCAGTATGGGACTAGGTTCCTACGAGCAGTACTTC
cdr3_aa: CASSMGLGSYEQYF
clone_size: many
v_call: TRBV27
j_call: TRBJ2-7
d_call: TRBD2